This TCR beta chain was sequenced in a study of blood T cell repertoires in COVID-19. As for the study in general: Sources were T cells, B-cell-depleted T cells, or PBMCs; the material itself was cDNA or gDNA.

The CDR3 extends over 18 amino acids. V gave up 0 bases and J gave up 6 bases, with 23 bases separating them. Germline CDR1 is LGHNA and CDR2 is YSLEER. As originally analysed: Cell counts per sample came from amplifying reference gene primers. Repertoires were generated with immunoSEQ multiplex PCR, while TCRdb's copy carries only in-frame clones and drops some. D and trimming were read from the DNA, whereas the V and J calls and clone size are those reported in that table. The table has under 75,000 clones, approximately 86% seen once. This chain joins TRBV4-3 and TRBJ1-2; tentatively, D is TRBD1 (5 bases). This clonotype was obtained from an elderly woman with active COVID-19. Specimen: peripheral blood. The CDR3 loop reads CASSQEGQGGPILDGYTF. In DNA, the CDR3 is TGCGCCAGCAGCCAAGAGGGGCAGGGAGGACCCATCTTGGATGGCTACACCTTC.